This TCR beta chain was recovered during a study of beta chain features in type 1 diabetes. General study findings and limits: Significant though moderate, a shortening of TCRB CDR3s appeared in all four CD4+ subsets of Type 1 diabetes patients. For cells with high TCR expression, cDNA sequencing could yield over-representation.

V was trimmed by 7 bases and J by 6 bases, leaving 13 bases between them. This CDR3 comprises 12 residues. The germline V gene has CDR1 MDHEN and CDR2 SYDVKM. In the case of this clone: What it binds is unknown.

Expressed TCRB transcripts were sequenced after all isolated RNA was converted to cDNA. The assay was immunoSEQ multiplex PCR, and TCRdb's table has in-frame clones only and misses some. The sample lists about 150,000 clones, about a tenth occurring once. The origin of this receptor is a man aged 30 to 45 with type 1 diabetes. This chain uses TRBV28 with TRBJ2-7; perhaps TRBD2 as D (6 bases). The sequenced material came from central memory CD4+ T cells from blood. The CDR3 nucleotides are TGTGCCAGCATGGAGGGAAAGCGCGAGCAGTACTTC. Protein product: CASMEGKREQYF. Full variable domain (missing parts from reference TRBV28 and TRBJ2-7): DVKVTQSSRYLVKRTGEKVFLECVQDMDHENMFWYRQDPGLGLRLIYFSYDVKMKEKGDIPEGYSVSREKKERFSLILESASTNQTSMYLCASMEGKREQYFGPGTRLTVT.